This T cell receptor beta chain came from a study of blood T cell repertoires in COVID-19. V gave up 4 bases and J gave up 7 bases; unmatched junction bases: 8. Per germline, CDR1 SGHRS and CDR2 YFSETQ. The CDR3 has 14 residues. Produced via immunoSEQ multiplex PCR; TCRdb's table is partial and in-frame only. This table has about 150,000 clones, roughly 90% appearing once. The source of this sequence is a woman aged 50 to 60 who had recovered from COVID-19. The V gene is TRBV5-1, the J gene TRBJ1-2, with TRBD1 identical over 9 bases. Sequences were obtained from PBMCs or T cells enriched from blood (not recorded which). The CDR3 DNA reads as TGCGCCAGCAGCCGAATGGGACAGGGCACTGGCTACACCTTC. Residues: CASSRMGQGTGYTF. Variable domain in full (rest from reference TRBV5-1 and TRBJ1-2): KAGVTQTPRYLIKTRGQQVTLSCSPISGHRSVSWYQQTPGQGLQFLFEYFSETQRNKGNFPGRFSGRQFSNSRSEMNVSTLELGDSALYLCASSRMGQGTGYTFGSGTRLTVV.